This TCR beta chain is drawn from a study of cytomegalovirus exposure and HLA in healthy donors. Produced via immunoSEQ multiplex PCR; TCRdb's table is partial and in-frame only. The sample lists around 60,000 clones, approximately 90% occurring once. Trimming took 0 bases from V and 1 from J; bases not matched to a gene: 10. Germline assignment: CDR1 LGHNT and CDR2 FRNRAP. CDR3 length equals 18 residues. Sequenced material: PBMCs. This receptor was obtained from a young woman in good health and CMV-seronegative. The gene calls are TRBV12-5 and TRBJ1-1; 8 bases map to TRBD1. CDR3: CASGLVLGRGRGNTEAFF. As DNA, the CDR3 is TGTGCTAGTGGTTTGGTACTGGGCAGGGGGCGTGGGAACACTGAAGCTTTCTTT.